This is a list of T cell receptor beta chains from one sample in a study of radiotherapy plus CTLA-4 blockade in lung cancer. Produced via immunoSEQ multiplex PCR; TCRdb's table is partial and in-frame only. This table has more than 40,000 clones, 82% appearing once. The input for sequencing was peripheral blood, taken from a patient treated with radiotherapy plus ipilimumab. The receptors here all came from a human donor with non-small cell lung cancer who had stable disease on radiotherapy plus ipilimumab. Both conserved end residues are part of each CDR3. Fields, in order: V gene, D gene, J gene, clone size, CDR3 protein, CDR3 DNA. A D gene is named only where the DNA matches it firmly. Expanded clones are given a class, and other clones once, few, many or no size at all.

>TRBV5-4|TRBD2|TRBJ2-7|NA
CASSLPLPGGLAYEQYF
TGTGCCAGCAGCTTGCCCCTCCCGGGAGGATTAGCCTACGAGCAGTACTTC
>TRBV5-1|NA|TRBJ1-1|NA
CASTPGGGMNTEAFF
TGCGCCAGCACCCCGGGAGGGGGTATGAACACTGAAGCTTTCTTT
>TRBV28|NA|TRBJ1-1|NA
CAALKGAANTEAFF
TGTGCCGCCTTGAAAGGGGCCGCGAACACTGAAGCTTTCTTT
>TRBV11-2|TRBD1|TRBJ2-5|once
CASSLGDRGSETQYF
TGTGCCAGCAGCTTGGGGGACAGGGGGTCCGAGACCCAGTACTTC
>TRBV11-2|TRBD2|TRBJ2-3|once
CASSLRRERADTQYF
TGTGCCAGCAGCTTACGGCGGGAGAGGGCAGATACGCAGTATTTT
>TRBV19|TRBD1|TRBJ1-5|NA
CAGQGQPNQPQHF
TGTGCCGGACAGGGCCAGCCTAATCAGCCCCAGCATTTT
>TRBV6-1|TRBD1|TRBJ1-4|NA
CASSTGQGANEKLFF
TGTGCCAGCAGCACCGGACAGGGGGCTAATGAAAAACTGTTTTTT
>TRBV27|NA|TRBJ2-1|NA
CASSLPDNEQFF
TGTGCCAGCAGTTTACCCGACAATGAGCAGTTCTTC
>TRBV7-9|NA|TRBJ2-3|NA
CASSSRDRRVTDTQYF
TGTGCCAGCAGCTCACGAGATAGGAGGGTGACAGATACGCAGTATTTT
>TRBV6-5|NA|TRBJ1-2|NA
CASRARQNYGYTF
TGTGCCAGCAGGGCAAGACAGAACTATGGCTACACCTTC
>TRBV15|TRBD1|TRBJ2-3|NA
CATSGPGQDTDTQYF
TGTGCCACCAGCGGACCGGGACAGGACACAGATACGCAGTATTTT
>TRBV19|TRBD1|TRBJ2-5|NA
CASSTDRGGETQYF
TGTGCCAGTAGTACGGACAGGGGAGGTGAGACCCAGTACTTC
>TRBV4-2|TRBD2|TRBJ2-1|NA
CASSQESAGIVDEQFF
TGTGCCAGCAGCCAAGAGTCAGCGGGAATTGTGGATGAGCAGTTCTTC
>TRBV10-3|TRBD2|TRBJ2-5|NA
CAISVFSGRAQETQYF
TGTGCCATCAGTGTTTTTAGCGGGAGGGCCCAAGAGACCCAGTACTTC
>TRBV9|NA|TRBJ2-1|NA
CASSHTLGKYNEQFF
TGTGCCAGCAGCCACACCCTCGGGAAGTACAATGAGCAGTTCTTC
>TRBV30|NA|TRBJ1-6|NA
CAWRMVIAISYNSPLHF
TGTGCCTGGAGAATGGTGATTGCGATCTCCTATAATTCACCCCTCCACTTT
>TRBV2|NA|TRBJ2-7|NA
CASSVGTFEQYF
TGTGCCAGCAGTGTCGGGACATTCGAGCAGTACTTC
>TRBV30|NA|TRBJ1-1|NA
CAWSAPGRGSNTEAFF
TGTGCCTGGAGTGCCCCGGGCAGGGGTTCGAACACTGAAGCTTTCTTT
>TRBV10-2|NA|TRBJ1-5|NA
CASSGQVGSQPQHF
TGCGCCAGCAGTGGTCAGGTCGGGAGTCAGCCCCAGCATTTT
>TRBV19|NA|TRBJ1-5|NA
CASSAGGGQPQHF
TGTGCCAGTAGTGCCGGGGGAGGCCAGCCCCAGCATTTT
>TRBV9|NA|TRBJ1-1|NA
CASSAGGARTEAFF
TGTGCCAGCAGCGCCGGGGGGGCTAGGACTGAAGCTTTCTTT
>TRBV19|TRBD2|TRBJ2-3|NA
CASRGELRLAGEGGESDTQYF
TGTGCCAGTAGAGGGGAACTACGACTAGCGGGAGAAGGTGGGGAGTCAGATACGCAGTATTTT
>TRBV2|NA|TRBJ2-2|NA
CASSRTTNTGELFF
TGTGCCAGCAGTCGGACAACTAACACCGGGGAGCTGTTTTTT
>TRBV19|TRBD2|TRBJ2-1|NA
CASSIDQARTSGSNNEQFF
TGTGCCAGTAGTATAGACCAGGCGAGGACTAGCGGCTCTAACAATGAGCAGTTCTTC
>TRBV7-2|NA|TRBJ2-7|NA
CASSLAGLDYEQYF
TGTGCCAGCAGCTTAGCTGGACTGGACTACGAGCAGTACTTC
>TRBV30|NA|TRBJ1-6|NA
CAWRETSSFSPLHF
TGTGCCTGGAGAGAAACCTCTAGTTTTTCACCCCTCCACTTT
>TRBV5-1|NA|TRBJ2-1|few
CASSLAYEQFF
TGCGCCAGCAGCTTGGCCTATGAGCAGTTCTTC
>TRBV10-3|NA|TRBJ2-1|NA
CATSLGNEQFF
TGTGCCACGAGTCTCGGGAATGAGCAGTTCTTC
>TRBV30|NA|TRBJ2-7|NA
CAWSVGAVSSYEQYF
TGTGCCTGGAGTGTAGGGGCGGTGAGCTCCTACGAGCAGTACTTC
>TRBV4-3|TRBD2|TRBJ2-2|once
CASSHGSGSYTGELFF
TGCGCCAGCAGCCATGGTAGCGGGAGCTACACCGGGGAGCTGTTTTTT
>TRBV30|NA|TRBJ1-1|few
CAWYRVGTEAFF
TGTGCCTGGTACAGGGTAGGGACTGAAGCTTTCTTT
>TRBV14|TRBD2|TRBJ2-3|NA
CASSLGKSTWRESGDTQYF
TGTGCCAGCAGTCTGGGGAAGTCAACGTGGCGGGAGTCGGGAGATACGCAGTATTTT
>TRBV7-2|TRBD2|TRBJ2-5|NA
CASSPLSGRKETQYF
TGTGCCAGCAGCCCCCTTAGCGGGAGGAAAGAGACCCAGTACTTC
>TRBV7-9|NA|TRBJ1-1|NA
CASSPPLRGPRAKTEAFF
TGTGCCAGCAGCCCCCCCCTCAGGGGCCCGCGCGCGAAAACTGAAGCTTTCTTT
>TRBV19|NA|TRBJ2-7|NA
CASSIRQAGLYEQYF
TGTGCCAGTAGTATAAGGCAGGCGGGCCTCTACGAGCAGTACTTC
>TRBV6-1|TRBD1|TRBJ1-3|NA
CASKWTGTGNTIYF
TGTGCCAGCAAATGGACAGGGACTGGAAACACCATATATTTT
>TRBV29-1|NA|TRBJ2-3|NA
CSVESRDRTDTQYF
TGCAGCGTTGAAAGTCGGGATCGCACAGATACGCAGTATTTT
>TRBV2|NA|TRBJ1-1|NA
CASSGQGRGTEAFF
TGTGCCAGCAGTGGTCAGGGGAGAGGCACTGAAGCTTTCTTT
>TRBV7-7|TRBD1|TRBJ2-5|once
CASSPGQGGETQYF
TGTGCTAGCAGCCCAGGACAGGGAGGCGAGACCCAGTACTTC
>TRBV4-2|TRBD2|TRBJ2-7|NA
CASSRLVGFSGREVIQYF
TGTGCCAGCAGCCGACTCGTCGGGTTTTCGGGGCGGGAGGTAATCCAGTACTTC
>TRBV9|TRBD2|TRBJ2-1|NA
CASSGGLAGATYNEQFF
TGTGCCAGCAGCGGGGGGCTAGCGGGAGCAACGTACAATGAGCAGTTCTTC
>TRBV11-2|NA|TRBJ1-1|NA
CASSLWRTEAFF
TGTGCCAGCAGCTTATGGAGGACTGAAGCTTTCTTT
>TRBV7-6|TRBD2|TRBJ2-1|NA
CASSSLGTSGRPSYNEQFF
TGTGCCAGCAGCTCCCTCGGGACTAGCGGGAGGCCCTCCTACAATGAGCAGTTCTTC
>TRBV10-3|TRBD1|TRBJ1-5|NA
CATGQGGNQPQHF
TGTGCCACGGGACAGGGGGGCAATCAGCCCCAGCATTTT
>TRBV9|TRBD1|TRBJ2-5|NA
CASSAQGQETQYF
TGTGCCAGCAGCGCACAGGGGCAAGAGACCCAGTACTTC
>TRBV7-2|TRBD1|TRBJ2-3|NA
CASSLRTGGWYF
TGTGCCAGCAGCCTGAGGACAGGGGGCTGGTATTTT
>TRBV28|TRBD2|TRBJ2-1|once
CASSPPSGKRNNEQFF
TGTGCCAGCAGCCCCCCCAGCGGGAAAAGAAACAATGAGCAGTTCTTC
>TRBV5-1|NA|TRBJ2-1|NA
CASSSAEPYNEQFF
TGCGCCAGCAGCTCGGCGGAACCCTACAATGAGCAGTTCTTC
>TRBV7-8|NA|TRBJ1-4|NA
CASSQTATNEKLFF
TGTGCCAGCAGCCAGACAGCGACTAATGAAAAACTGTTTTTT
>TRBV7-9|NA|TRBJ2-5|NA
CASSLTGNEKETQYF
TGTGCCAGCAGCTTAACAGGGAATGAGAAAGAGACCCAGTACTTC
>TRBV19|TRBD2|TRBJ2-2|NA
CASRGLAGSTGELFF
TGTGCCAGTAGGGGACTAGCGGGTTCCACCGGGGAGCTGTTTTTT
>TRBV6-6|TRBD1|TRBJ1-5|NA
CASSLGQGRTHQPQHF
TGTGCCAGCAGTCTTGGACAGGGAAGGACCCATCAGCCCCAGCATTTT
>TRBV4-3|TRBD2|TRBJ2-1|NA
CASSQDWASGGNEQFF
TGCGCCAGCAGCCAAGATTGGGCTAGCGGAGGCAATGAGCAGTTCTTC